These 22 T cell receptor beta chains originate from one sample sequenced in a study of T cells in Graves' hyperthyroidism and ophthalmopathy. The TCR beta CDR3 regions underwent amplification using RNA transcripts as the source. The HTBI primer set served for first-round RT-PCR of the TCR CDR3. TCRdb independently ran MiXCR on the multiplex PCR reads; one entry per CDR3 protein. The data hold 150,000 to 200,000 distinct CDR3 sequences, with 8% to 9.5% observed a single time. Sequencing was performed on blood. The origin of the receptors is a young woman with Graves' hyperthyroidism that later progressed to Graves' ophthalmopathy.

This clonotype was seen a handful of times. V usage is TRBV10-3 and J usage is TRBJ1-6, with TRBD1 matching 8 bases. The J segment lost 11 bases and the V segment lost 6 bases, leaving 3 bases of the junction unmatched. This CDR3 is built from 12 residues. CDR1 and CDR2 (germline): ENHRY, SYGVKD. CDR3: CAISGTGTPLHF. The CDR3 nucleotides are TGTGCCATCAGCGGGACAGGAACACCCCTCCACTTT.

The CDR3 loop reads CASSQPRQGFFGYTF. In DNA form, the CDR3 reads TGCGCCAGCAGCCAACCGCGACAGGGTTTTTTTGGCTACACCTTC. The rearrangement links TRBV4-1 to TRBJ1-2; 7 positions match TRBD1. The CDR3 consists of 15 residues. The V segment lost 2 bases and the J segment 7 bases; nucleotides outside the gene matches: 10. CDR1 is MGHRA, CDR2 YSYEKL, per germline.

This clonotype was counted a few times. For the CDR3, the DNA is TGTGCCTGGAGTCCGTTAATAGCCAAAAACATTCAGTACTTC. Amino acid sequence: CAWSPLIAKNIQYF. This sequence joins TRBV30 and TRBJ2-4, with D uncertain. The CDR3 is made up of 14 amino acids. Germline CDR1 and CDR2: GTSNPN and SVGIG (reference sequence). Trimming cost V 2 bases and J 0 bases, with 8 bases left between them.

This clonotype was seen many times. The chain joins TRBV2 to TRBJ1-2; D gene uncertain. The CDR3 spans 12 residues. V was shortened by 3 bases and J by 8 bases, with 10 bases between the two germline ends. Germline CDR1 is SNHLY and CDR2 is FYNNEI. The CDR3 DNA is TGTGCCAGCAGTGAGGTGAAAGTGGGCTACACCTTC. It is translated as CASSEVKVGYTF. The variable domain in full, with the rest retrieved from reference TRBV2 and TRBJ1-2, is EPEVTQTPSHQVTQMGQEVILRCVPISNHLYFYWYRQILGQKVEFLVSFYNNEISEKSEIFDDQFSVERPDGSNFTLKIRSTKLEDSAMYFCASSEVKVGYTFGSGTRLTVV.

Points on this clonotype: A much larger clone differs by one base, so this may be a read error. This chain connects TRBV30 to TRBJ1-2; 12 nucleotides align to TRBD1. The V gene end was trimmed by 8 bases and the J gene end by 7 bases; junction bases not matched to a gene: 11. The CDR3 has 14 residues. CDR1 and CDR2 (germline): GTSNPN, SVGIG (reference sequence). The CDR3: CAGDRGQEDCGYTF. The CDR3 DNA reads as TGTGCCGGGGACAGGGGGCAGGAGGACTGTGGCTACACCTTC. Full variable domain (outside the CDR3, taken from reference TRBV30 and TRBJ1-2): SQTIHQWPATLVQPVGSPLSLECTVEGTSNPNLYWYRQAAGRGLQLLFYSVGIGQISSEVPQNLSASRPQDRQFILSSKKLLLSDSGFYLCAGDRGQEDCGYTFGSGTRLTVV.

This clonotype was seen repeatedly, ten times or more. This chain's CDR3 is CASSLTPGPYNEQFF. As DNA, the CDR3 is TGTGCCAGCAGCTTAACCCCGGGTCCATACAATGAGCAGTTCTTC. The chain employs TRBV7-3 and TRBJ2-1; unclear D gene. This CDR3 contains 15 residues. Trimming removed 0 bases at V and 4 bases at J, with 10 bases between. Germline V gives CDR1 SGHTA, CDR2 FQGTGA.

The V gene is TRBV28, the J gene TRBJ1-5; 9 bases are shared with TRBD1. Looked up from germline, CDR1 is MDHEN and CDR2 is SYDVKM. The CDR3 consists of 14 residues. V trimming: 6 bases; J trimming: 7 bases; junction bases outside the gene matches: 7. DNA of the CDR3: TGTGCCAGCAGCGGGACAGGGAAGAGCCAGCCCCAGCATTTT. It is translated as CASSGTGKSQPQHF.

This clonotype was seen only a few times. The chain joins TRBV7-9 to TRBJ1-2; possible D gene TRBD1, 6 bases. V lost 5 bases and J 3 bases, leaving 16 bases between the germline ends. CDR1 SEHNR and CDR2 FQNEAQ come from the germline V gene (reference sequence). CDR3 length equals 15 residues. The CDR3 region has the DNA TGTGCCAGCAGCCCGTTGACAGGTGTAGACTATGGCTACACCTTC. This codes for CASSPLTGVDYGYTF.

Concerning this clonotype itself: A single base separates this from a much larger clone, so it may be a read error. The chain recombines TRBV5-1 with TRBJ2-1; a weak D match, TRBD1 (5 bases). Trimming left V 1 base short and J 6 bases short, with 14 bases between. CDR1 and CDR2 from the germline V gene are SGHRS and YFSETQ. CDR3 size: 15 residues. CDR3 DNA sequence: TGCGCCAGCAGCTTGATCAGGGCCCAATCCAATGAGCAGTTCTTC. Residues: CASSLIRAQSNEQFF.

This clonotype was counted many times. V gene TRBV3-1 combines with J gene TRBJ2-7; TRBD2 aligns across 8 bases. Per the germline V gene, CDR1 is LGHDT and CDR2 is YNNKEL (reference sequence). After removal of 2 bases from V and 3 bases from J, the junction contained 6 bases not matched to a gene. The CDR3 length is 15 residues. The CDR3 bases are TGTGCCAGCAGCCAAAGGAGGCTAGCGGGCTACGAGCAGTACTTC. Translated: CASSQRRLAGYEQYF.

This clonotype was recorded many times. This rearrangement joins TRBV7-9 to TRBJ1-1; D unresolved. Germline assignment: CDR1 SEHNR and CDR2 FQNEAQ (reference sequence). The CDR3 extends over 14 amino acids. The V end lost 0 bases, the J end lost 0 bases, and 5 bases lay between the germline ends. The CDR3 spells CASSLAAVNTEAFF. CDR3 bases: TGTGCCAGCAGCTTAGCGGCAGTGAACACTGAAGCTTTCTTT.

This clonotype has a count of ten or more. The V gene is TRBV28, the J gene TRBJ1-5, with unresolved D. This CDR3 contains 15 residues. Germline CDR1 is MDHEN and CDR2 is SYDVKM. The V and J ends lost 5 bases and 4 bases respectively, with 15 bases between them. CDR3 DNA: TGTGCCAGCAGTCCTTCTGACATCTTTAATCAGCCCCAGCATTTT. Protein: CASSPSDIFNQPQHF.

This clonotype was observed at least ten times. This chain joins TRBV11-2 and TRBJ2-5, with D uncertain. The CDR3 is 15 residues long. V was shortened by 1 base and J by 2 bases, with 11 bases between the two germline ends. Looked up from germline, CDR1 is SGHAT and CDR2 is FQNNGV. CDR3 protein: CASSLGSALQETQYF. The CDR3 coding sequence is TGTGCCAGCAGCTTAGGTTCGGCACTACAAGAGACCCAGTACTTC.

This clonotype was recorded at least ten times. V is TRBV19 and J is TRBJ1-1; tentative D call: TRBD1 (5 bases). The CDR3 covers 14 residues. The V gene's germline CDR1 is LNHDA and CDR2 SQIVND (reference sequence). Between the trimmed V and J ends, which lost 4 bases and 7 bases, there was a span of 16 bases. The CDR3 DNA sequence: TGTGCCAGTAGTAGGATGGAGGGGCGCGGTGAAGCTTTCTTT. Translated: CASSRMEGRGEAFF.

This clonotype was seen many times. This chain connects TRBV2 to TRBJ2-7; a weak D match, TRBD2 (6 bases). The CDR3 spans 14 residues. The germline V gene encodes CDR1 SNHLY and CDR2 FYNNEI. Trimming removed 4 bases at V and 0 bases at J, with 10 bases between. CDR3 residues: CASSAGRSSYEQYF. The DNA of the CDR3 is TGTGCCAGCAGTGCGGGGAGGAGCTCCTACGAGCAGTACTTC.

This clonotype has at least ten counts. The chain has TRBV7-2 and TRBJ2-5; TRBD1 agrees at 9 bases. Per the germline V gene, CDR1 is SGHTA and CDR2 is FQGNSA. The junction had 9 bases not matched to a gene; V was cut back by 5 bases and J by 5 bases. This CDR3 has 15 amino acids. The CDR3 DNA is TGTGCCAGCAGCCGTCGACAGGGGGGACGGGAGACCCAGTACTTC. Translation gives CASSRRQGGRETQYF.

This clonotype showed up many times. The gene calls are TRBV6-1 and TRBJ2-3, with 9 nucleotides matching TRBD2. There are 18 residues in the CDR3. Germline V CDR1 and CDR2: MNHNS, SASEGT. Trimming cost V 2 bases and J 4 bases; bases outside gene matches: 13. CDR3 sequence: CASSESFRRGRASDTQYF. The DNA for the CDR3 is TGTGCCAGCAGTGAATCATTTCGTCGCGGGAGGGCCTCAGATACGCAGTATTTT.

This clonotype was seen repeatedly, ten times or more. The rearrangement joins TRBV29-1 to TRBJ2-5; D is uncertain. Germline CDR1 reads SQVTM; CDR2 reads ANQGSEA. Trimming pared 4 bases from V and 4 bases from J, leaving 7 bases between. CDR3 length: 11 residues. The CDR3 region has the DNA TGCAGCGTTGCGGTGAGAGAGACCCAGTACTTC. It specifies CSVAVRETQYF.

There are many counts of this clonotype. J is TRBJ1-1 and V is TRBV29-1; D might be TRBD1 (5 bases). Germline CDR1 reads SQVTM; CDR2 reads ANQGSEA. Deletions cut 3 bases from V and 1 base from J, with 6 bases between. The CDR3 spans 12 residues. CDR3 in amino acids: CSVEGGNTEAFF. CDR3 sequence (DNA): TGCAGCGTTGAGGGGGGGAACACTGAAGCTTTCTTT.

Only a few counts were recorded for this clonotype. The DNA of the CDR3 is TGTGCCAGCAGTGAAGCTGGGAGTCGAGGAGATACGCAGTATTTT. Amino acid sequence: CASSEAGSRGDTQYF. The J gene is TRBJ2-3, the V gene TRBV6-1, with D possibly matching TRBD2 (5 bases). The CDR3 is 15 amino acids. The germline V and J ends were trimmed by 0 bases and 5 bases, with 12 bases remaining between them. The germline V gene has CDR1 MNHNS and CDR2 SASEGT.

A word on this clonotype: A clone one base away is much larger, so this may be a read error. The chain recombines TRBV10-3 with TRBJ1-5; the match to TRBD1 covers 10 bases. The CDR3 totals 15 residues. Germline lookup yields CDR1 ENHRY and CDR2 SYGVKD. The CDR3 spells CAISPDRGGNQPPHF. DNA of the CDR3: TGTGCCATCAGTCCGGACAGGGGGGGGAATCAGCCCCCGCATTTT.

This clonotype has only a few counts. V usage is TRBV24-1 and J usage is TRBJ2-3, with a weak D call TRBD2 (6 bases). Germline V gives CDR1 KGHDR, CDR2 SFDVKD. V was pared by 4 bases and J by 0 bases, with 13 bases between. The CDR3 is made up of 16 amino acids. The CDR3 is CATSEKSGLSTDTQYF. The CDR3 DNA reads TGTGCCACCAGTGAAAAATCGGGACTGAGCACAGATACGCAGTATTTT.